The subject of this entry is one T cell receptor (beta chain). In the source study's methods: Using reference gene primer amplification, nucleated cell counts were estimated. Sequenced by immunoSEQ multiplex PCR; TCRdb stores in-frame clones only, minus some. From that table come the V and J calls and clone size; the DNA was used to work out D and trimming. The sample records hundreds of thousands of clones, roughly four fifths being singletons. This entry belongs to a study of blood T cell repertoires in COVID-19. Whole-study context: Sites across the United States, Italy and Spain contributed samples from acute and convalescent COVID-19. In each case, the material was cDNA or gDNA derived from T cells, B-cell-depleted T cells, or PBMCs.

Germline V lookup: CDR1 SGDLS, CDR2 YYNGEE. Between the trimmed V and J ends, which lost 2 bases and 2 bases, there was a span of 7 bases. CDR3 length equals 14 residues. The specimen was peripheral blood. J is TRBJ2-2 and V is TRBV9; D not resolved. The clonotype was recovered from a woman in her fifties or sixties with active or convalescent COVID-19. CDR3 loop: CASSVESNTGELFF. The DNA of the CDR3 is TGTGCCAGCAGCGTGGAGTCAAACACCGGGGAGCTGTTTTTT.